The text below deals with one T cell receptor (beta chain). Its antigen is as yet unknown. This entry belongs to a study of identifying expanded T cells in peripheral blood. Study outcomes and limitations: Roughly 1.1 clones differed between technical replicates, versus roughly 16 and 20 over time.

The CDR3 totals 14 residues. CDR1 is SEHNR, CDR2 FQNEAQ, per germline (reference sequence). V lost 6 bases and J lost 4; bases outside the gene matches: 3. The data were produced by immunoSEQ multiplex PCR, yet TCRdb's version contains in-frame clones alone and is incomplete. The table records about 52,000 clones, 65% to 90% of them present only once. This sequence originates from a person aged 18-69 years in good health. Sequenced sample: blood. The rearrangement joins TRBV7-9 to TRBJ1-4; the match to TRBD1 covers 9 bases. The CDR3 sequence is CASSWTGVNEKLFF. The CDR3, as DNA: TGTGCCAGCAGTTGGACAGGGGTTAATGAAAAACTGTTTTTT.